One sample yielded the 25 T cell receptor beta chains listed below, sequenced in a study of T cell responses to AZD1222 COVID-19 vaccine. Assay: immunoSEQ multiplex PCR; the TCRdb copy retains only in-frame clones and omits some. Among about 100,000 clones listed, about 88% were seen once. This specimen consisted of peripheral blood, obtained on day 0 of AZD1222 vaccination. Receptor source: an adult in good health.

The V and J genes are TRBV2 and TRBJ2-7, with TRBD1 matching over 9 bases. V shed 3 bases, J shed 4 bases, and the junction held 7 bases outside the gene matches. Germline lookup yields CDR1 SNHLY and CDR2 FYNNEI. CDR3 length: 15 amino acids. Here the CDR3 DNA reads TGTGCCAGCAGTGAGGGACAGGGTGTTTGGTACGAGCAGTACTTC. Translated: CASSEGQGVWYEQYF.

The CDR3 loop is CASSPPGQGHEQYF. The CDR3 nucleotides read TGTGCCAGCTCACCTCCGGGACAGGGCCACGAGCAGTACTTC. The chain is built from TRBV5-5 and TRBJ2-7; 9 nucleotides line up with TRBD1. The V gene's germline CDR1 is SGHKS and CDR2 YYEKEE (reference sequence). CDR3 length: 14 amino acids. Trimming at V came to 7 bases and at J to 5 bases, leaving 10 bases not matched to a gene.

The rearrangement links TRBV7-2 to TRBJ1-2; 10 bases agree with TRBD1. CDR1 SGHTA and CDR2 FQGNSA come from the germline V gene. The V and J ends lost 6 bases and 4 bases, in that order; junction bases with no gene match: 11. This CDR3 spans 16 amino acids. This CDR3 is CASRPFRDRGPYGYTF. CDR3 in DNA: TGTGCCAGCAGACCCTTCCGGGACAGGGGCCCCTATGGCTACACCTTC. The whole variable domain, remainder taken from reference TRBV7-2 and TRBJ1-2, is GAGVSQSPSNKVTEKGKDVELRCDPISGHTALYWYRQSLGQGLEFLIYFQGNSAPDKSGLPSDRFSAERTGGSVSTLTIQRTQQEDSAVYLCASRPFRDRGPYGYTFGSGTRLTVV.

The V gene is TRBV6-5, the J gene TRBJ1-1, with 10 positions matching TRBD1. This CDR3 spans 15 amino acids. Germline trimming cut 6 bases from V and 5 bases from J; bases unmatched to any gene: 9. CDR1 MNHEY and CDR2 SVGAGI come from the germline V gene. DNA for the CDR3: TGTGCCAGCAGACCCGACAGGGGGCGGTGGACTGAAGCTTTCTTT. Amino acid sequence: CASRPDRGRWTEAFF.

This chain connects TRBV4-2 to TRBJ2-1; TRBD1 agrees at 7 bases. V lost 1 base to trimming and J lost 4 bases; unmatched junction nucleotides: 13. Looked up from germline, CDR1 is LGHNA and CDR2 is YNFKEQ. CDR3 length: 18 amino acids. The CDR3 DNA reads as TGTGCCAGCAGCCAAGGGACAGGCGGTGGGGTGGCTTACAATGAGCAGTTCTTC. Its protein product is CASSQGTGGGVAYNEQFF.

The chain recombines TRBV4-2 with TRBJ2-1; 13 bases agree with TRBD2. The J segment lost 8 bases and the V segment lost 4 bases, leaving 5 bases of the junction unmatched. CDR3 length: 15 amino acids. Per the germline V gene, CDR1 is LGHNA and CDR2 is YNFKEQ. The CDR3 region is CASSPLAGGQDEQFF. CDR3 bases: TGTGCCAGCAGCCCACTAGCGGGGGGGCAAGATGAGCAGTTCTTC.

The genes are TRBV7-8 and TRBJ2-7; D may be TRBD2 (6 bases). CDR3 length equals 15 residues. The germline CDR1 and CDR2 sequences are SGHVS and FQNEAQ. V lost 1 base to trimming and J lost 3 bases, with 13 bases between them. The CDR3 DNA reads as TGTGCCAGCAGCTTAGGGTGGGGACTGGGCTACGAGCAGTACTTC. Its translation: CASSLGWGLGYEQYF.

This chain connects TRBV7-8 to TRBJ1-5; D gene uncertain. Germline CDR1 and CDR2: SGHVS and FQNEAQ. With 2 bases removed from V and 6 bases from J, the gap between germline ends came to 5 bases. This CDR3 spans 12 amino acids. The CDR3 coding sequence is TGTGCCAGCAGCTTATTAGGTCAGCCCCAGCATTTT. The encoded protein is CASSLLGQPQHF.

The chain links TRBV6-1 to TRBJ1-2, with TRBD1 identical over 8 bases. The CDR3 consists of 16 residues. CDR1 is MNHNS and CDR2 is SASEGT in the germline V gene. The V segment lost 4 bases and the J segment 5 bases; nucleotides outside the gene matches: 12. This CDR3 reads CASSVVRQGWGYGYTF. The DNA of the CDR3 is TGTGCCAGCAGTGTAGTTCGACAGGGGTGGGGGTATGGCTACACCTTC.

This clone was detected once. V is TRBV6-2 or TRBV6-3 and J is TRBJ2-1, with a tentative D call TRBD1 (6 bases). V was clipped by 0 bases and J by 6 bases, with 15 bases between them. CDR3 size: 16 residues. Germline V gives CDR1 MNHEY, CDR2 SVGEGT. The CDR3 DNA sequence: TGTGCCAGCAGTTACTCCCTAGTTACAGGGACCAATGAGCAGTTCTTC. Its protein is CASSYSLVTGTNEQFF.

This clone has just one count. The chain is built from TRBV6-5 and TRBJ1-1; no clear D. V lost 5 bases and J 2 bases, leaving 12 bases between the germline ends. The V gene's germline CDR1 is MNHEY and CDR2 SVGAGI. The CDR3 has 14 residues. CDR3 coding DNA: TGTGCCAGCAGTCCGTCCTGGGATAACACTGAAGCTTTCTTT. Its protein product is CASSPSWDNTEAFF.

V is TRBV5-8 and J is TRBJ1-3; D remains unclear. The germline gives CDR1 SGHTS, CDR2 YDEGEE. The CDR3 is 17 amino acids. Trimming left V 2 bases short and J 0 bases short, with 15 bases between. The CDR3 nucleotides read TGTGCCAGCAGCTTCATCCCCGGACGGAGCTCTGGAAACACCATATATTTT. This encodes CASSFIPGRSSGNTIYF. Combining the CDR3 with reference TRBV5-8 and TRBJ1-3 gives the whole variable domain EAGVTQSPTHLIKTRGQQATLRCSPISGHTSVYWYQQALGLGLQFLLWYDEGEERNRGNFPPRFSGRQFPNYSSELNVNALELEDSALYLCASSFIPGRSSGNTIYFGEGSWLTVV.

This chain connects TRBV4-2 to TRBJ2-2, with D perhaps TRBD1 or TRBD2 (5 bases each). CDR1 and CDR2 from the germline V gene are LGHNA and YNFKEQ. The CDR3 consists of 17 residues. The V and J ends lost 0 bases and 3 bases respectively, with 14 bases between them. CDR3 residues: CASSQDPTGGYTGELFF. As DNA, the CDR3 is TGTGCCAGCAGCCAAGATCCTACTGGGGGTTACACCGGGGAGCTGTTTTTT.

This chain uses TRBV19 with TRBJ2-7, with 11 positions matching TRBD1. The CDR3 loop spans 14 amino acids. The ends lost 5 bases at V and 3 bases at J; junction bases unmatched: 3. The germline V gene has CDR1 LNHDA and CDR2 SQIVND (reference sequence). CDR3 sequence (DNA): TGTGCCAGTAGTTTGGGACAGGGGGTCTACGAGCAGTACTTC. Its protein is CASSLGQGVYEQYF. The full variable domain, with the rest looked up from reference TRBV19 and TRBJ2-7, is DGGITQSPKYLFRKEGQNVTLSCEQNLNHDAMYWYRQDPGQGLRLIYYSQIVNDFQKGDIAEGYSVSREKKESFPLTVTSAQKNPTAFYLCASSLGQGVYEQYFGPGTRLTVT.

This clone appeared a single time. The chain couples TRBV6-5 to TRBJ1-1; 12 bases map to TRBD1. J lost 5 bases, V lost 6 bases, and 4 bases had no gene match. This CDR3 has 14 residues. The germline gives CDR1 MNHEY, CDR2 SVGAGI. This CDR3 is CASSRDRGRTEAFF. In DNA, the CDR3 is TGTGCCAGCAGCCGGGACAGGGGGCGAACTGAAGCTTTCTTT.

The chain is built from TRBV9 and TRBJ1-2; possibly TRBD1 for D (6 bases). This CDR3 contains 15 residues. Germline V lookup: CDR1 SGDLS, CDR2 YYNGEE. The germline V and J ends were trimmed by 0 bases and 4 bases, with 13 bases remaining between them. This chain's CDR3 is CASSVGVQGTYGYTF. Here the CDR3 DNA reads TGTGCCAGCAGCGTAGGCGTGCAGGGGACCTATGGCTACACCTTC. The entire variable domain, with the rest obtained from reference TRBV9 and TRBJ1-2, is as follows: DSGVTQTPKHLITATGQRVTLRCSPRSGDLSVYWYQQSLDQGLQFLIQYYNGEERAKGNILERFSAQQFPDLHSELNLSSLELGDSALYFCASSVGVQGTYGYTFGSGTRLTVV.

The table lists this clone with a count of one. The genes are TRBV6-6 and TRBJ1-1, with a tentative D call TRBD1 (6 bases). Trimming removed 8 bases at V and 0 bases at J, with 16 bases between. The CDR3 runs to 15 residues. The germline CDR1 and CDR2 sequences are MNHNY and SVGAGI (reference sequence). The CDR3 DNA reads as TGTGCCAGCCCTACTCGGCAGGGGATGAACACTGAAGCTTTCTTT. Its translation is CASPTRQGMNTEAFF.

V gene TRBV29-1 combines with J gene TRBJ2-3; tentatively, D is TRBD2 (5 bases). This CDR3 comprises 10 residues. V lost 4 bases and J 6 bases, leaving 5 bases between the germline ends. Germline CDR1 SQVTM, CDR2 ANQGSEA. CDR3 nucleotides: TGCAGCGTTGCGGGGGATACGCAGTATTTT. Protein sequence: CSVAGDTQYF.

The chain links TRBV9 to TRBJ1-5, with 8 bases aligning to TRBD1. The CDR3 is made up of 16 amino acids. J lost 6 bases, V lost 0 bases, and 8 bases had no gene match. Germline V gene sequence: CDR1 SGDLS, CDR2 YYNGEE. CDR3: CASSVVARQGSQPQHF. CDR3 DNA sequence: TGTGCCAGCAGCGTAGTAGCGAGACAGGGGTCTCAGCCCCAGCATTTT. Based on the CDR3 plus reference TRBV9 and TRBJ1-5, the full variable domain is DSGVTQTPKHLITATGQRVTLRCSPRSGDLSVYWYQQSLDQGLQFLIQYYNGEERAKGNILERFSAQQFPDLHSELNLSSLELGDSALYFCASSVVARQGSQPQHFGDGTRLSIL.

The chain joins TRBV7-9 to TRBJ2-5; 10 positions agree with TRBD2. The CDR3 runs 15 residues. The trim removed 5 bases at V and 5 bases at J, leaving 8 bases unmatched. Germline CDR1 and CDR2: SEHNR and FQNEAQ (reference sequence). CDR3: CASSNPGGLAETQYF. The CDR3 nucleotides are TGTGCCAGCAGCAACCCAGGGGGACTAGCGGAGACCCAGTACTTC.

The chain joins TRBV29-1 to TRBJ2-1; TRBD1 matches 7 bases. V trimming: 4 bases; J trimming: 2 bases; junction bases outside the gene matches: 8. CDR1 is SQVTM and CDR2 is ANQGSEA in the germline V gene. The CDR3 spans 15 residues. CDR3 bases: TGCAGCGTTGCCAGGGGGAAGGTCACCTACAATGAGCAGTTCTTC. Its translation is CSVARGKVTYNEQFF.

J is TRBJ1-3 and V is TRBV5-1; D is unclear. Looked up from germline, CDR1 is SGHRS and CDR2 is YFSETQ. Trimming left V 0 bases short and J 0 bases short, with 7 bases between. There are 15 residues in the CDR3. The CDR3 here is CASSLVAGSGNTIYF. CDR3 coding DNA: TGCGCCAGCAGCTTGGTAGCGGGCTCTGGAAACACCATATATTTT.

This clone was seen at least ten times. The chain employs TRBV10-3 and TRBJ2-3, with D possibly being TRBD1 or TRBD2 (6 bases each). The CDR3 runs 14 residues. The ends were cut back, 6 bases at V and 0 bases at J, with 10 bases in the middle. From germline, CDR1 is ENHRY and CDR2 SYGVKD. The CDR3 here is CAIRTGASTDTQYF. As DNA, the CDR3 is TGTGCCATCAGGACGGGGGCCAGCACAGATACGCAGTATTTT.

V and J are TRBV30 and TRBJ1-2; D gene uncertain. The V gene's germline CDR1 is GTSNPN and CDR2 SVGIG (reference sequence). CDR3 length: 14 residues. The CDR3 loop is CARTAGWMSYGYTF. For the CDR3, the DNA is TGTGCTCGGACGGCGGGTTGGATGTCCTATGGCTACACCTTC.

The J gene is TRBJ1-2, the V gene TRBV19, with D unresolved. The ends were cut back, 3 bases at V and 4 bases at J, with 21 bases in the middle. The CDR3 runs to 17 residues. CDR1 is LNHDA and CDR2 is SQIVND in the germline V gene (reference sequence). CDR3 coding DNA: TGTGCCAGTAGTATCCAGAATGGGCAGTCCTACCCCTATGGCTACACCTTC. Its translation: CASSIQNGQSYPYGYTF.